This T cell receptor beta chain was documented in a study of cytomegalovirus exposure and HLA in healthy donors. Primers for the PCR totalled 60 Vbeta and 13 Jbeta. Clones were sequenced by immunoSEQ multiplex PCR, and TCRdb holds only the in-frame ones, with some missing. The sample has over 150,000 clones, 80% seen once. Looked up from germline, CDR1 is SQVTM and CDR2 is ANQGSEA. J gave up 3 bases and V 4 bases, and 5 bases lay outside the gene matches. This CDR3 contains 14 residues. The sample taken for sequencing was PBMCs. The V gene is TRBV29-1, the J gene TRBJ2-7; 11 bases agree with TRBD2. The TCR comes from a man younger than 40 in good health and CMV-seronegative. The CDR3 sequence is CSVAGTSGSYEQYF. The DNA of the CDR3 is TGCAGCGTTGCGGGAACTAGCGGGAGCTACGAGCAGTACTTC.